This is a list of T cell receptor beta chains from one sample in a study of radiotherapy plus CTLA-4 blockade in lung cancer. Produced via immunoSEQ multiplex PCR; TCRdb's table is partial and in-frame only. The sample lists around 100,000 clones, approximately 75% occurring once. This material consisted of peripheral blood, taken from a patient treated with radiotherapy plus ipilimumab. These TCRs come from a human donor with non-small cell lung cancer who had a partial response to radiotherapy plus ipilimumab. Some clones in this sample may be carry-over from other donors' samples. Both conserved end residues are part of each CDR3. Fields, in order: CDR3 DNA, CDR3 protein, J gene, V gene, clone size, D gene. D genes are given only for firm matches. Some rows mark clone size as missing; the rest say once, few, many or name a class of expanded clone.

TGTGCCAGCAGCCGGACAACAACCTCCTACGAGCAGTACTTC	CASSRTTTSYEQYF	TRBJ2-7	TRBV6-5	.	.
TGTGCCAGCAGTAAATCAGGGGTCGGAACTGAAGCTTTCTTT	CASSKSGVGTEAFF	TRBJ1-1	TRBV9	.	.
TGTGCCAGCAGCTTAAGCCAGCGGGGGGCCCGCTGGGATGAGCAGTTCTTC	CASSLSQRGARWDEQFF	TRBJ2-1	TRBV7-8	.	TRBD2
TGTGCCAGCACCGAGGGACAGGGAGCTAACTATGGCTACACCTTC	CASTEGQGANYGYTF	TRBJ1-2	TRBV5-4	few	TRBD1
TGCGCCAGCAGCCAAGTTAACGAGCAGTACTTC	CASSQVNEQYF	TRBJ2-7	TRBV4-3	few	.
TGTGCCAGCAGTACTCCGGGCAGGGGCCACTACGAGCAGTACTTC	CASSTPGRGHYEQYF	TRBJ2-7	TRBV7-2	.	.
TGTGCCACCAGCAGAGATCAAGGGGGTCGGGGCTACGAGCAGTACTTC	CATSRDQGGRGYEQYF	TRBJ2-7	TRBV15	.	.
TGTGCCAGCAGCCAAGATCATTCTCGGGACAGGGGGCGAAGAAAACAAAAACTGTTTTTT	CASSQDHSRDRGRRKQKLFF	TRBJ1-4	TRBV4-2	.	TRBD1
TGTGCCAGCAGTTCCTACCAGCGGGAGGCCTCAGATACGCAGTATTTT	CASSSYQREASDTQYF	TRBJ2-3	TRBV28	.	TRBD2
TGTGCCAGCAGTCACCGGGACAGAAATTCACCCCTCCACTTT	CASSHRDRNSPLHF	TRBJ1-6	TRBV6-5	.	TRBD1
TGTGCCAGCAGCCGGGACAGGGGGAGACGGACTGAAGCTTTCTTT	CASSRDRGRRTEAFF	TRBJ1-1	TRBV7-9	.	TRBD1
TGTGCCAGCAGTGGGACAGGGAGAGGCTATGGCTACACCTTC	CASSGTGRGYGYTF	TRBJ1-2	TRBV6-5	.	TRBD1
TGTGCCAGCAGCTTAGTAGGGGGCGATGGCTACACCTTC	CASSLVGGDGYTF	TRBJ1-2	TRBV7-2	few	TRBD1
TGTGCCAGCAGCCCAGGACTAGCGGGGGTTTACAATGAGCAGTTCTTC	CASSPGLAGVYNEQFF	TRBJ2-1	TRBV11-3	once	TRBD2
TGTGCCACCCCCTTGGGGGGATCCTACGAGCAGTACTTC	CATPLGGSYEQYF	TRBJ2-7	TRBV13	once	.
TGCGCCAGCAGCCCACCTTGGACTAGCGTTTCATACAATGAGCAGTTCTTC	CASSPPWTSVSYNEQFF	TRBJ2-1	TRBV5-1	few	TRBD2
TGTGCCAGCAGTCAACAGGGAAATAACTATGGCTACACCTTC	CASSQQGNNYGYTF	TRBJ1-2	TRBV27	.	.
TGTGCCAGCAGTGGGTTAAGGACAGGGGCCTACGAGCAGTACTTC	CASSGLRTGAYEQYF	TRBJ2-7	TRBV14	.	TRBD1
TGTGCCAGCAGCTCCTATCGCAATGAGCAGTTCTTC	CASSSYRNEQFF	TRBJ2-1	TRBV7-9	.	.
TGTGCCAGCAGCTCCTCCGGGACAGGAGCCAATGAGCAGTTCTTC	CASSSSGTGANEQFF	TRBJ2-1	TRBV9	.	TRBD1
TGTGCCAGCAGCTCCAACAGATACAATGAGCAGTTCTTC	CASSSNRYNEQFF	TRBJ2-1	TRBV7-7	.	.
TGTGCCAGTAGTACTCAAACCCGGGACAGGGGGCGCGACGGGGAGCTGTTTTTT	CASSTQTRDRGRDGELFF	TRBJ2-2	TRBV19	.	TRBD1
TGTGCCAGTAGTATCCGGGACTCAACGGGGGCCCAGTACTTC	CASSIRDSTGAQYF	TRBJ2-5	TRBV19	.	.
TGTGCCAGCAAGCAGGTGGGGGCGGCCTCCTACGAGCAGTACTTC	CASKQVGAASYEQYF	TRBJ2-7	TRBV11-2	.	.
TGCGCCAGCAGCCAAGATACCGGGGGTTGGTTCGAGCAGTACTTC	CASSQDTGGWFEQYF	TRBJ2-7	TRBV4-1	once	.
TGTGCCAGCGGAAGAACAGGATCGTGGGGCCAGGGGGCAGGTGGCTACACCTTC	CASGRTGSWGQGAGGYTF	TRBJ1-2	TRBV7-3	once	TRBD1
TGTGCCAGCAGTCAAACTCAGGGGGAAGAGACCCAGTACTTC	CASSQTQGEETQYF	TRBJ2-5	TRBV27	.	TRBD1
TGTGCCAGCAGCTTAGATCGGGGGGGGAGATATGAGCAGTTCTTC	CASSLDRGGRYEQFF	TRBJ2-1	TRBV11-3	.	TRBD2
TGTGCCAGCAGCCGCCGTGGGGCGGGGTTCTACAATGAGCAGTTCTTC	CASSRRGAGFYNEQFF	TRBJ2-1	TRBV7-3	.	.
TGTGCCAGCAGCCCAGACAGGGTCTGGTTTAGCTCCTACAATGAGCAGTTCTTC	CASSPDRVWFSSYNEQFF	TRBJ2-1	TRBV7-2	.	TRBD1
TGTGCCAGCAGCGCGGGACTAGTGGGCGAGCAGTACTTC	CASSAGLVGEQYF	TRBJ2-7	TRBV5-4	.	TRBD2
TGTGCCAGCAGCCTGGGACAGGGTAATGGAAACACCATATATTTT	CASSLGQGNGNTIYF	TRBJ1-3	TRBV5-4	few	TRBD1
TGTGCCAGCAGCTGGGCGATGAACACTGAAGCTTTCTTT	CASSWAMNTEAFF	TRBJ1-1	TRBV28	.	.
TGTGCCAGCGGAGTTGCAACTAATGAAAAACTGTTTTTT	CASGVATNEKLFF	TRBJ1-4	TRBV2	.	.
TGTGCCAGCAGCTTAGGCATTCAGGGAGGGGAGCAGTACTTC	CASSLGIQGGEQYF	TRBJ2-7	TRBV7-2	few	TRBD2
TGTGCCAGCAGCCCAGGGACTAGCGTCTCCTACGAGCAGTACTTC	CASSPGTSVSYEQYF	TRBJ2-7	TRBV9	.	TRBD2
TGTGCCTCAAATGCCCCTGGGGGGGCAGTAGATACGCAGTATTTT	CASNAPGGAVDTQYF	TRBJ2-3	TRBV19	once	.
TGTGCCACCCAGTTCTACCTGGGCTATGAAGCTTTCTTT	CATQFYLGYEAFF	TRBJ1-1	TRBV7-9	.	.
TGTGCCAGCAGTGCGAGAGACAATCAGCCCCAGCATTTT	CASSARDNQPQHF	TRBJ1-5	TRBV6-1	many	.
TGTGCCAGCAGTTACCGCAACAGGGGGCCCGGCTATGGCTACACCTTC	CASSYRNRGPGYGYTF	TRBJ1-2	TRBV6-5	.	TRBD1
TGTGCCAGCAGCTTAGGCTATGGCGGGAGGGAGCAGTTCTTC	CASSLGYGGREQFF	TRBJ2-1	TRBV13	.	TRBD2
TGTGCCAGCAGCTTCGGACAGCCTAATTCACCCCTCCACTTT	CASSFGQPNSPLHF	TRBJ1-6	TRBV7-6	few	.
TGTGCCTGGACAGTCCAAGAGACCCAGTACTTC	CAWTVQETQYF	TRBJ2-5	TRBV30	few	.
TGCGCCAGCAGCCAAGATCGGTATTTAACGGGGGGGCTTGAGCAGTACTTC	CASSQDRYLTGGLEQYF	TRBJ2-7	TRBV4-3	.	TRBD2
TGCGCCAGCAGCCCCTACAGGGGGAATATTCAGACAGATACGCAGTATTTT	CASSPYRGNIQTDTQYF	TRBJ2-3	TRBV5-1	.	TRBD1
TGCGCCAGCAGCGCGGCGAGCGGGGGGCACTACAATGAGCAGTTCTTC	CASSAASGGHYNEQFF	TRBJ2-1	TRBV4-1	once	TRBD2
TGTGCCTGGAGTCCACAGGGTACTGAAGCTTTCTTT	CAWSPQGTEAFF	TRBJ1-1	TRBV30	.	.
TGTGCCAGCTCACCAGAAAGGGGATACAATGAGCAGTTCTTC	CASSPERGYNEQFF	TRBJ2-1	TRBV18	.	.